The 13 T cell receptor beta chains presented below share a single source sample, sequenced in a study of CD8+CD57+ T cells in acquired aplastic anemia. Template material for TCR beta VDJ and CDR3 profiling consisted of genomic DNA. TCRdb redid the calling of the reads with MiXCR, one entry per CDR3 protein. The sample has 400,000 to 450,000 distinct CDR3 sequences, approximately 70% seen once. Sequencing input: sorted CD4+, CD8+, or CD8+CD57+ T cells (not recorded which) from PBMCs. Receptor source: a human donor in good health, serving as a control.

The CDR3, as DNA: TGTGCCAGCAGCCCGGGAGAAGGCAAAGGCTATGGCTACATCCTGACTTTC. The encoded protein is CASSPGEGKGYGYILTF. The chain recombines TRBV7-2 with TRBJ2-6; D may be TRBD2 (6 bases). In germline, CDR1 is SGHTA, CDR2 FQGNSA. This CDR3 comprises 17 residues. V was shortened by 5 bases and J by 14 bases, with 28 bases between the two germline ends.

The table lists this clonotype with many counts. The rearrangement links TRBV6-5 to TRBJ1-2; D may be TRBD1 (6 bases). V lost 10 bases to trimming and J lost 8 bases, with 14 bases between them. The CDR3 has 11 amino acids. From germline, CDR1 is MNHEY and CDR2 SVGAGI. The CDR3 region is CATGGGRGYTF. CDR3 nucleotides: TGTGCCACCGGAGGGGGGCGCGGCTACACCTTC.

The rearrangement uses TRBV20-1 and TRBJ2-7, with 8 nucleotides matching TRBD2. The CDR3 sequence is 13 residues long. CDR1 DFQATT and CDR2 SNEGSKA come from the germline V gene (reference sequence). V lost 4 bases and J lost 3; bases outside the gene matches: 5. This CDR3 reads CSAKAGLVYEQYF. The CDR3 DNA reads as TGCAGTGCTAAGGCGGGACTAGTCTACGAGCAGTACTTC.

Concerning this clonotype: One end of the junction fails to match germline, which may point to a read error. The rearrangement uses TRBV10-3 and TRBJ1-2; D unclear. The CDR3 spans 14 residues. Germline V gene sequence: CDR1 ENHRY, CDR2 SYGVKD. The DNA of the CDR3 is TGTGCCATCAGTGCGCGAGGCGACTCGGGAGGCACCATATTC. This codes for CAISARGDSGGTIF.

This clonotype was seen only a few times. The rearrangement joins TRBV2 to TRBJ2-7, with 9 bases that match TRBD2. The CDR3 spans 12 residues. Unmatched junction bases numbered 5, after V lost 5 bases and J lost 9 bases. Germline V CDR1 and CDR2: SNHLY, FYNNEI. CDR3 region: CASSLAGVVQYV. The CDR3 region has the DNA TGTGCCAGCAGTTTAGCGGGAGTAGTGCAGTACGTC.

The sample holds many counts of this clonotype. V is TRBV5-8 and J is TRBJ2-7; a possible D gene is TRBD2 (6 bases). Germline V gene lookup returns CDR1 SGHTS and CDR2 YDEGEE. The V end lost 3 bases, the J end lost 2 bases, and 15 bases lay between the germline ends. CDR3 size: 15 residues. CDR3 DNA sequence: TGTGCCAGCAGCTCGGAGGGACGGACCCCCTACGAGCAGTACTTC. Protein sequence: CASSSEGRTPYEQYF.

Concerning this clonotype itself: At one end the junction does not follow the germline gene, possibly because of a read error. The chain couples TRBV20-1 to TRBJ1-2, with no clear D. Looked up from germline, CDR1 is DFQATT and CDR2 is SNEGSKA (reference sequence). There are 14 residues in the CDR3. In DNA, the CDR3 is TGCAGTGCCAGAGAACAGACGGCTAGTTATGGCTACACCTTC. Amino acid sequence: CSAREQTASYGYTF.

This chain uses TRBV7-2 with TRBJ1-1; D possibly corresponds to TRBD1 (5 bases). V was pared by 4 bases and J by 14 bases, with 23 bases between. The CDR3 totals 14 residues. The germline gives CDR1 SGHTA, CDR2 FQGNSA. The CDR3 spells CASSSVQGDEQYFF. In DNA, the CDR3 is TGTGCCAGCAGCTCAGTCCAGGGAGACGAGCAGTACTTCTTT.

As for this clonotype: The junction departs from the called germline gene at one end, perhaps through a read error. V is TRBV7-3 and J is TRBJ1-6; maybe TRBD1 (5 bases). The germline gives CDR1 SGHTA, CDR2 FQGTGA. The CDR3 is 14 residues long. The CDR3 nucleotides are TGTGCCAGCAGCTCAAGAGGGGTAGGCAATCAGCCCCAGTTT. Its protein is CASSSRGVGNQPQF. Together with reference TRBV7-3 and TRBJ1-6, the CDR3 gives the full variable domain: GAGVSQTPSNKVTEKGKYVELRCDPISGHTALYWYRQSLGQGPEFLIYFQGTGAADDSGLPNDRFFAVRPEGSVSTLKIQRTERGDSAVYLCASSSRGVGNQPQFGNGTRLTVT.

A word on this clonotype: The junction departs from germline at one end; a sequencing error may be responsible. V and J are TRBV9 and TRBJ1-1, with 7 positions matching TRBD1. This CDR3 is 13 amino acids long. Germline values: CDR1 SGDLS, CDR2 YYNGEE. This CDR3 reads CASSFHKGAYEQF. Written as DNA, the CDR3 is TGTGCCAGCAGCTTCCACAAGGGGGCCTACGAGCAGTTT.

This clonotype was seen just once. This sequence joins TRBV5-4 and TRBJ2-3, with 12 nucleotides matching TRBD2. The CDR3 is 15 residues long. Germline V lookup: CDR1 SGHNT, CDR2 YYREEE (reference sequence). Trimming took 5 bases from V and 3 from J; bases not matched to a gene: 4. CDR3 DNA: TGTGCCAGCAGGAGAGGGACTAGCGGGACAGATACGCAGTATTTT. Translating it yields CASRRGTSGTDTQYF.

In its sample, this clonotype was seen a few times. One base away lies a much larger clone, so this may be a sequencing read error. This chain links TRBV29-1 with TRBJ1-1; 9 positions agree with TRBD1. Germline V gene sequence: CDR1 SQVTM, CDR2 ANQGSEA. The CDR3 totals 13 residues. V was pared by 3 bases and J by 7 bases, with 6 bases of the junction left unmatched. DNA for the CDR3: TGCAGCGTTGAGGGACAGGGCAACTTTGAAGCTTTCTTT. Amino acid sequence: CSVEGQGNFEAFF.

This clonotype occurred many times. The chain has TRBV12-3 or TRBV12-4 and TRBJ1-5, with 7 bases that match TRBD1. The CDR3 has 15 amino acids. Trimming removed 1 base from V and 6 bases from J; junction bases left unmatched: 6. This CDR3 is CASSLGGAGGQPQHF. The CDR3 DNA reads TGTGCCAGCAGTTTAGGTGGGGCAGGGGGTCAGCCCCAGCATTTT.